These 3 T cell receptor beta chains were all obtained from the same sample, sequenced in a study of identical twins. TCRdb fed the 5' RACE reads into MiXCR, producing one record per CDR3 protein. The sample records roughly 1,500,000 distinct CDR3 sequences, roughly a third being singletons. What was sequenced was cord blood. Receptors were obtained from a newborn girl in good health.

The V call is TRBV4-2, the J call TRBJ2-3, with a weak D call TRBD2 (5 bases). This CDR3 is 14 amino acids long. Germline CDR1 is LGHNA and CDR2 is YNFKEQ. V dropped 1 base and J dropped 4 bases, with 9 bases sitting between them. This chain's CDR3 is CASSQGPGADTQYF. The CDR3 DNA is TGTGCCAGCAGCCAAGGGCCCGGGGCAGATACGCAGTATTTT.

The chain uses TRBV11-2 and TRBJ1-4; D is unresolved. The germline gives CDR1 SGHAT, CDR2 FQNNGV. The CDR3 contains 15 residues. Trimming took off 5 bases at V and 7 bases at J, with 17 bases between the two ends. CDR3 nucleotides: TGTGCCAGCAGCCAGAGCGTCCATGTCGGTGAAAAACTGTTTTTT. It codes for CASSQSVHVGEKLFF.

This chain joins TRBV20-1 and TRBJ2-5, with D perhaps matching TRBD2 (6 bases). The CDR3 covers 16 residues. With 6 bases removed from V and 1 base from J, the gap between germline ends came to 21 bases. Germline V gives CDR1 DFQATT, CDR2 SNEGSKA (reference sequence). The CDR3 region is CSAGKRRGAFQETQYF. The CDR3 DNA reads TGCAGTGCCGGAAAAAGGCGGGGAGCTTTCCAAGAGACCCAGTACTTC.